The 14 T cell receptor beta chains below come from one sample, sequenced in a study of T-cell reconstitution after alpha-beta-depleted transplantation in children (TCRdb year 2016). The library was made by PCR. For sequencing, an Illumina HiSeq 2500 was employed. TCR library preparation used molecular barcoding, with unique molecular identifiers applied to normalize quantification of the TCRbeta repertoire. Clones were called with MiXCR by TCRdb after fastp trimmed the public reads at Q25, and only in-frame beta chains were retained. Each CDR3 protein appears once, grouped with its most common genes and DNA. This sample lists hundreds of thousands of distinct CDR3 sequences; 23% were detected once. The ten most abundant clones make up less than 15% of the sample. The treatment or condition label of this sample denotes: allogeneic hematopoietic cell transplantation with graft depleted of TCRalphabeta T cells and CD19 B cells.

The specimen comprised PBMCs, mostly from graft donor cells, sampled 360 days after TCRalphabeta/CD19-depleted stem cell transplant. These receptors came from a boy less than two years old who had a stem cell transplant for acute myeloid leukemia, so the T cells may come from the graft donor.

The CDR3 region is CASSYGLAMGTDTQYF. Written as DNA, the CDR3 is TGTGCCAGCAGTTACGGACTAGCGATGGGCACAGATACGCAGTATTTT. The chain joins TRBV6-5 to TRBJ2-3; TRBD2 agrees at 9 bases. The CDR3 is made up of 16 amino acids. The junction had 4 bases not matched to a gene; V was cut back by 2 bases and J by 1 base. Per germline, CDR1 MNHEY and CDR2 SVGAGI.

V and J are TRBV9 and TRBJ2-1; TRBD1 aligns across 9 bases. The V segment lost 3 bases and the J segment 7 bases; nucleotides outside the gene matches: 8. This CDR3 is 15 amino acids long. Germline loops: CDR1 SGDLS, CDR2 YYNGEE. This chain's CDR3 is CASSATGTGLNEQFF. The CDR3 nucleotides read TGTGCCAGCAGCGCTACCGGGACAGGGCTTAATGAGCAGTTCTTC.

This chain uses TRBV4-3 with TRBJ2-1; D tentatively reads TRBD1 or TRBD2 (6 bases each). CDR1 and CDR2 from the germline V gene are LGHNA and YSLEER. Trimming took 0 bases from V and 5 from J, leaving 11 bases between them. This CDR3 comprises 15 residues. CDR3 in DNA: TGCGCCAGCAGCCAAGATTCGGGGGCCAACAATGAGCAGTTCTTC. Its translation: CASSQDSGANNEQFF.

The chain recombines TRBV20-1 with TRBJ2-7; TRBD2 matches at 10 bases. Looked up from germline, CDR1 is DFQATT and CDR2 is SNEGSKA (reference sequence). The J segment lost 0 bases and the V segment lost 3 bases, leaving 5 bases of the junction unmatched. CDR3 size: 15 residues. Written as DNA, the CDR3 is TGCAGTGCTAGCGTCTCTAGCGGGGGCTCCTACGAGCAGTACTTC. This codes for CSASVSSGGSYEQYF.

There are a few counts of this clonotype. The V gene is TRBV4-3, the J gene TRBJ2-7; 7 bases match TRBD1. Germline values: CDR1 LGHNA, CDR2 YSLEER. The CDR3 contains 14 residues. J gave up 7 bases and V 2 bases, and 8 bases lay outside the gene matches. The CDR3 nucleotides are TGCGCCAGCAGCCAATCAACAGGGGTCGGTGAGCAGTACTTC. Amino acid sequence: CASSQSTGVGEQYF.

In its sample, this clonotype was seen a few times. This chain joins TRBV5-1 and TRBJ2-1; TRBD2 aligns across 7 bases. There are 12 residues in the CDR3. From germline, CDR1 is SGHRS and CDR2 YFSETQ. The V segment lost 5 bases and the J segment 8 bases; nucleotides outside the gene matches: 4. This CDR3 reads CASSLLADEQFF. The CDR3, as DNA: TGCGCCAGCAGTCTTCTAGCGGATGAGCAGTTCTTC.

The V call is TRBV6-1, the J call TRBJ2-1; D tentatively reads TRBD1 or TRBD2 (6 bases each). The ends were cut back, 6 bases at V and 3 bases at J, with 18 bases in the middle. The CDR3 has 16 amino acids. Germline loops: CDR1 MNHNS, CDR2 SASEGT. In nucleotides, the CDR3 is TGTGCCAGCAGGACCTCTGGGGGGCGAGTCTACAATGAGCAGTTCTTC. Its translation: CASRTSGGRVYNEQFF.

There are many counts of this clonotype. V is TRBV7-2 and J is TRBJ2-7; 7 bases are a match to TRBD1. This CDR3 comprises 15 residues. V dropped 4 bases and J dropped 6; count of bases not matched to a gene: 12. The germline V gene has CDR1 SGHTA and CDR2 FQGNSA. The CDR3 here is CASSSPRQGWSEQYF. For the CDR3, the DNA is TGTGCCAGCAGCTCCCCCAGACAGGGATGGTCCGAGCAGTACTTC.

The CDR3 nucleotides read TGTGCCAGCAGACTAGCGGGTACCCAAGAGACCCAGTACTTC. Translating gives CASRLAGTQETQYF. The gene calls are TRBV12-3 or TRBV12-4 and TRBJ2-5; 9 positions agree with TRBD2. J gave up 1 base and V 6 bases, and 3 bases lay outside the gene matches. The CDR3 contains 14 residues.

This chain connects TRBV25-1 to TRBJ2-5, with D perhaps matching TRBD2 (7 bases). Deletions cut 1 base from V and 4 bases from J, with 13 bases between. Germline CDR1 MGHDK, CDR2 SYGVNS. The CDR3 is 15 amino acids. CDR3 sequence (DNA): TGTGCCAGCAGTGAATTTAGTAGGGGGGGAGAGACCCAGTACTTC. This sequence encodes CASSEFSRGGETQYF. The full variable domain, rest sourced from reference TRBV25-1 and TRBJ2-5, is EADIYQTPRYLVIGTGKKITLECSQTMGHDKMYWYQQDPGMELHLIHYSYGVNSTEKGDLSSESTVSRIRTEHFPLTLESARPSHTSQYLCASSEFSRGGETQYFGPGTRLLVL.

This chain uses TRBV15 with TRBJ2-5; tentatively, D is TRBD2 (7 bases). Germline values: CDR1 LNHNV, CDR2 YYDKDF (reference sequence). Trimming cost V 0 bases and J 3 bases, with 26 bases left between them. CDR3 length equals 20 residues. The CDR3: CATSRDVPPRGGHSEETQYF. DNA for the CDR3: TGTGCCACCAGCAGAGATGTCCCTCCTAGGGGGGGGCATTCGGAAGAGACCCAGTACTTC.

This clonotype was found many times. The chain is built from TRBV29-1 and TRBJ2-3; D is unclear. The CDR3 runs to 15 residues. Germline assignment: CDR1 SQVTM and CDR2 ANQGSEA. Trimming stripped 7 bases from V and 4 bases from J, with 21 bases between. CDR3 bases: TGCAGCGCTGATACCCGAGTGGGGTTAGCAGATACGCAGTATTTT. This gives the protein CSADTRVGLADTQYF.

This clonotype was seen many times. This chain connects TRBV24-1 to TRBJ2-3, with D possibly matching TRBD2 (5 bases). This CDR3 has 15 amino acids. The germline V gene encodes CDR1 KGHDR and CDR2 SFDVKD. The V end lost 3 bases, the J end lost 2 bases, and 11 bases lay between the germline ends. The CDR3: CATSDGRRPTDTQYF. The CDR3, as DNA: TGTGCCACCAGTGATGGGAGACGCCCCACAGATACGCAGTATTTT.

The rearrangement joins TRBV7-2 to TRBJ2-3; possible D gene TRBD2, 5 bases. V lost 1 base and J 6 bases, leaving 11 bases between the germline ends. This CDR3 spans 14 amino acids. Germline lookup yields CDR1 SGHTA and CDR2 FQGNSA. The CDR3, as DNA: TGTGCCAGCAGCTTAGACTCCCTAGCCGATACGCAGTATTTT. It encodes CASSLDSLADTQYF.